The 3 T cell receptor beta chains given below trace back to one sample, sequenced in a study of blood T cell repertoires in COVID-19. Sequencing was performed with immunoSEQ multiplex PCR; in TCRdb, only in-frame clones are kept and a portion is missing. The sample lists 100,000 to 150,000 clones, approximately 80% occurring once. Sequencing was performed on peripheral blood. All receptors come from a human donor in a cohort sampled during active COVID-19.

CDR3 amino acids: CASSVAAGRNNEQFF. CDR3 coding DNA: TGTGCCAGCAGCGTAGCTGCGGGGCGAAACAATGAGCAGTTCTTC. This chain joins TRBV9 and TRBJ2-1; possibly TRBD2 for D (6 bases). Trimming shortened V by 0 bases and J by 5 bases, and 12 bases separated the two germline ends. The CDR3 runs to 15 residues. Germline V lookup: CDR1 SGDLS, CDR2 YYNGEE.

This chain connects TRBV2 to TRBJ2-1, with D possibly being TRBD1 (5 bases). Trimming removed 4 bases at V and 10 bases at J, with 11 bases between. The length of the CDR3 is 12 residues. CDR1 and CDR2 (germline): SNHLY, FYNNEI. As DNA, the CDR3 is TGTGCCAGCAGTGGGACATACAGAGAGCAGTTCTTC. Translated, it gives CASSGTYREQFF.

The gene calls are TRBV28 and TRBJ1-2, with a possible D match to TRBD1 (5 bases). Germline loops: CDR1 MDHEN, CDR2 SYDVKM. CDR3 length equals 14 residues. The V and J ends lost 7 bases and 4 bases respectively, with 16 bases between them. CDR3 sequence reads: CASTGRGEVYGYTF. The CDR3 DNA follows: TGTGCCAGCACTGGGCGGGGGGAAGTCTATGGCTACACCTTC.